The 9 T cell receptor beta chains in this list originate from one sample, sequenced in a study of T cells after somatic rescue of genetic block (TCRdb year 2020). Preparation of the library involved the immunoSEQ multiplex PCR assay. TCRdb stores this immuneACCESS table with in-frame sequences only. Part of the clones is absent; in the studies checked, under half of the shortfall reflects unresolved V genes, and no reason is known for the rest. In all, the sample holds about 14,000 clones, and over 65% of those were seen once. Roughly 20% of the sample rests with the top ten. The sequenced sample was peripheral blood mononuclear cells (PBMCs). Receptor source: a boy between 10 and 17 years old.

The chain has TRBV7-8 and TRBJ2-7; D assignment may be TRBD1 or TRBD2 (6 bases each). Per germline, CDR1 SGHVS and CDR2 FQNEAQ. Trimming took 6 bases from V and 2 from J, leaving 17 bases between them. The CDR3 sequence is 15 residues long. The CDR3 region has the DNA TGTGCCAGCAGACGTGGGGGGCCCCTGGCCTACGAGCAGTACTTC. Translating it yields CASRRGGPLAYEQYF.

This clone was observed a single time. The chain uses TRBV30 and TRBJ2-2, with a possible D match to TRBD2 (6 bases). Germline CDR1 and CDR2: GTSNPN and SVGIG (reference sequence). V dropped 3 bases and J dropped 3 bases, with 11 bases sitting between them. This CDR3 is built from 14 residues. The CDR3 protein is CAWREGRYTGELFF. CDR3 in DNA: TGTGCCTGGAGAGAAGGGAGGTACACCGGGGAGCTGTTTTTT.

This clone was seen just once. The chain carries TRBV7-3 and TRBJ2-7; 10 bases line up with TRBD1. This CDR3 contains 14 residues. Germline loops: CDR1 SGHTA, CDR2 FQGTGA. V lost 4 bases, J lost 6 bases, and 6 bases stayed unmatched. The CDR3, as DNA: TGTGCCAGCAGCTCGCCGGGACAGGGGACCGAGCAGTACTTC. This codes for CASSSPGQGTEQYF.

The CDR3 spells CASSKSNLDAGANVLTF. The CDR3, as DNA: TGTGCCAGCAGCAAGAGTAATCTGGATGCTGGGGCCAACGTCCTGACTTTC. The chain has TRBV21-1 and TRBJ2-6. TRBV21-1 is listed as a pseudogene. The CDR3 spans 17 residues.

The chain couples TRBV20-1 to TRBJ2-2, with unresolved D. This CDR3 is 11 amino acids long. V lost 3 bases to trimming and J lost 8 bases, with 7 bases between them. Germline loops: CDR1 DFQATT, CDR2 SNEGSKA (reference sequence). The CDR3 is CSARGSGELFF. CDR3 nucleotide sequence: TGCAGTGCTAGGGGATCGGGGGAGCTGTTTTTT.

This clone occurred once. This chain connects TRBV4-2 to TRBJ2-3, with D unclear. The germline V gene encodes CDR1 LGHNA and CDR2 YNFKEQ. V was clipped by 8 bases and J by 3 bases, with 15 bases between them. The CDR3 has 14 amino acids. Here the CDR3 reads CASRASGSTDTQYF. CDR3 sequence (DNA): TGTGCCAGCCGGGCCTCGGGCTCAACAGATACGCAGTATTTT.

The genes are TRBV10-3 and TRBJ1-1; a weak D match, TRBD1 (5 bases). The V gene lost 3 bases and the J gene lost 1 base, with 9 bases spanning the gap. The CDR3 length is 14 residues. CDR1 and CDR2 (germline): ENHRY, SYGVKD. The chain's CDR3 is CAISDRTGNTEAFF. The DNA of the CDR3 is TGTGCCATCAGTGACCGTACAGGGAACACTGAAGCTTTCTTT.

The chain links TRBV5-1 to TRBJ2-7; D possibly corresponds to TRBD1 (6 bases). This CDR3 region has 15 residues. Trimming removed 4 bases from V and 2 bases from J, with 16 bases in between. Germline CDR1 and CDR2: SGHRS and YFSETQ. The CDR3, as DNA: TGCGCCAGCAGCCCGGCTCCGGGACAAACCTACGAGCAGTACTTC. Amino acids: CASSPAPGQTYEQYF. The whole variable domain, filled in from reference TRBV5-1 and TRBJ2-7, reads KAGVTQTPRYLIKTRGQQVTLSCSPISGHRSVSWYQQTPGQGLQFLFEYFSETQRNKGNFPGRFSGRQFSNSRSEMNVSTLELGDSALYLCASSPAPGQTYEQYFGPGTRLTVT.

The chain combines TRBV25-1 with TRBJ1-2; D possibly corresponds to TRBD1 (6 bases). The CDR3 is 13 residues long. CDR1 MGHDK and CDR2 SYGVNS come from the germline V gene. Trimming removed 0 bases at V and 8 bases at J, with 10 bases between. The CDR3 bases are TGTGCCAGCAGTGAATATCGAGGGGGAGGCTACACCTTC. This translates into CASSEYRGGGYTF.